The 26 T cell receptor beta chains reported below all come from one sample, sequenced in a study of T cells after yellow fever vaccination. One entry per CDR3 protein results from TCRdb running MiXCR on the 5' RACE reads. The repertoire holds roughly 260,000 distinct CDR3 sequences, with around 13% as singletons. The specimen comprised CD4+ T cells sorted from PBMCs, sampled 45 days after the yellow fever booster vaccination. The receptors shown here come from a man under 40 who received the YFV17D yellow fever vaccine.

This clonotype was counted a few times. The chain joins TRBV29-1 to TRBJ2-7; D not certain. Germline V gene sequence: CDR1 SQVTM, CDR2 ANQGSEA. The V and J ends lost 4 bases and 1 base respectively, with 11 bases between them. This CDR3 has 13 residues. The CDR3, as DNA: TGCAGCGTTGTGGAAAGCCCATCCTACGAGCAGTACTTC. This gives the protein CSVVESPSYEQYF.

V gene TRBV5-6 combines with J gene TRBJ2-2, with D tentatively TRBD2 (5 bases). Trimming removed 1 base at V and 5 bases at J, with 9 bases between. Germline V gene lookup returns CDR1 SGHDT and CDR2 YYEEEE. The CDR3 totals 14 residues. CDR3 sequence reads: CASSLISGTGELFF. In DNA, the CDR3 is TGTGCCAGCAGCTTGATCAGCGGTACCGGGGAGCTGTTTTTT.

This clonotype was observed a handful of times. The chain recombines TRBV5-1 with TRBJ2-7, with D possibly matching TRBD2 (6 bases). This CDR3 region has 14 residues. Germline loops: CDR1 SGHRS, CDR2 YFSETQ. V was trimmed by 0 bases and J by 3 bases, leaving 10 bases between them. The DNA of the CDR3 is TGCGCCAGCAGCTTGGACGGACTATACTACGAGCAGTACTTC. The encoded protein is CASSLDGLYYEQYF.

This clonotype was recorded a few times. This sequence joins TRBV7-2 and TRBJ2-2; no clear D. Trimming stripped 4 bases from V and 0 bases from J, with 9 bases between. Germline CDR1 SGHTA, CDR2 FQGNSA. The CDR3 length is 15 residues. This CDR3 reads CASSSRSPNTGELFF. For the CDR3, the DNA is TGTGCCAGCAGCTCCCGGAGCCCGAACACCGGGGAGCTGTTTTTT.

Of note for this clonotype: Its ends do not fully match the called genes, so a read error is possible. V and J are TRBV20-1 and TRBJ2-7, with TRBD1 as a possible D gene (6 bases). Germline CDR1 and CDR2: DFQATT and SNEGSKA (reference sequence). This CDR3 has 12 amino acids. DNA for the CDR3: TGCAGCGCTAGGGACAAATACTACGAGCAGTACTTC. The encoded protein is CSARDKYYEQYF.

The rearrangement joins TRBV5-1 to TRBJ1-2; 11 bases align to TRBD1. The J segment lost 4 bases and the V segment lost 4 bases, leaving 3 bases of the junction unmatched. The CDR3 is made up of 14 amino acids. Germline V gene lookup returns CDR1 SGHRS and CDR2 YFSETQ. The CDR3 here is CASSLGQGAYGYTF. The CDR3 bases are TGCGCCAGCAGCCTAGGACAGGGGGCCTATGGCTACACCTTC.

The chain is built from TRBV6-1 and TRBJ2-3; 12 bases align to TRBD2. Trimming removed 5 bases from V and 2 bases from J; junction bases left unmatched: 8. Germline lookup yields CDR1 MNHNS and CDR2 SASEGT. This CDR3 is built from 17 residues. DNA of the CDR3: TGTGCCAGCAGTAAAATTGGACTAGCGGGATACACAGATACGCAGTATTTT. It is translated as CASSKIGLAGYTDTQYF.

This clonotype was seen more than once but under ten times. This chain uses TRBV5-6 with TRBJ2-7; D perhaps matches TRBD1 (5 bases). V lost 3 bases, J lost 4 bases, and 14 bases lay in between. This CDR3 is built from 14 residues. The V gene's germline CDR1 is SGHDT and CDR2 YYEEEE. In DNA form, the CDR3 reads TGTGCCAGCAGCTATATTGACAGAATATACGAGCAGTACTTC. Translation gives CASSYIDRIYEQYF.

This clonotype was detected a few times. The chain joins TRBV18 to TRBJ2-5; D unclear. The CDR3 spans 12 residues. Looked up from germline, CDR1 is KGHSH and CDR2 is LQKENI. V was cut by 2 bases and J by 0 bases, with 1 base left in between. The DNA for the CDR3 is TGTGCCAGCTCACCAGACCAAGAGACCCAGTACTTC. Translating it yields CASSPDQETQYF.

V gene TRBV27 combines with J gene TRBJ1-1; 8 nucleotides match TRBD1. The CDR3 is 14 residues long. V shed 5 bases, J shed 4 bases, and the junction held 6 bases outside the gene matches. CDR1 MNHEY and CDR2 SMNVEV come from the germline V gene (reference sequence). The CDR3 DNA is TGTGCCAGCAGTGTCGACAGGGGCATCACTGAAGCTTTCTTT. Its protein product is CASSVDRGITEAFF.

There are a few counts of this clonotype. The chain combines TRBV9 with TRBJ2-1, with 16 bases aligning to TRBD2. With V trimmed by 0 bases and J by 9 bases, 6 bases remained unmatched. This CDR3 contains 17 residues. Germline assignment: CDR1 SGDLS and CDR2 YYNGEE. CDR3: CASSVAGLAGGPPEQFF. The DNA of the CDR3 is TGTGCCAGCAGCGTAGCGGGACTAGCGGGAGGGCCTCCTGAGCAGTTCTTC.

This clonotype was found many times. The chain has TRBV27 and TRBJ2-2; 7 nucleotides line up with TRBD2. Germline V CDR1 and CDR2: MNHEY, SMNVEV (reference sequence). There are 14 residues in the CDR3. V was clipped by 6 bases and J by 2 bases; unmatched bases: 3. CDR3 in amino acids: CASRLALNTGELFF. The CDR3 DNA follows: TGTGCCAGCAGACTAGCGCTCAACACCGGGGAGCTGTTTTTT.

A remark on this clonotype: With a much larger clone just one base away, this may be a read error. The chain combines TRBV9 with TRBJ2-5; 11 bases match TRBD2. Germline values: CDR1 SGDLS, CDR2 YYNGEE. This CDR3 has 16 residues. The CDR3 sequence is CASSVAGTSGSEIQYF. CDR3 in DNA: TGTGCCAGCAGCGTAGCCGGGACTAGCGGTTCAGAGATCCAGTACTTC.

This clonotype was counted only a few times. This chain links TRBV20-1 with TRBJ2-3, with D perhaps matching TRBD2 (6 bases). Trimming removed 6 bases from V and 4 bases from J, with 20 bases in between. Germline CDR1 and CDR2: DFQATT and SNEGSKA (reference sequence). The CDR3 runs to 15 residues. Written as DNA, the CDR3 is TGCAGTGCCATCCCTCGGGAGCGGACCGCAGATACGCAGTATTTT. Amino acid sequence: CSAIPRERTADTQYF.

As for this clonotype: The junction does not match germline at one end; this may be a read error. The chain is built from TRBV10-3 and TRBJ2-7, with TRBD1 matching 8 bases. CDR1 is ENHRY and CDR2 is SYGVKD in the germline V gene. This CDR3 spans 12 amino acids. In DNA form, the CDR3 reads TGTGTCATCAGTACAGGGGGTAACGAGCAGTACTTC. Its protein is CVISTGGNEQYF.

The chain couples TRBV11-3 to TRBJ2-1; 13 positions agree with TRBD2. The CDR3 is 15 residues long. Germline V gene sequence: CDR1 SGHNT, CDR2 YENEEA. V lost 6 bases to trimming and J lost 6 bases; unmatched junction nucleotides: 5. The CDR3 DNA sequence: TGTGCCAGCAGTCCGACTAGCGGGAGGATCAATGAGCAGTTCTTC. This gives the protein CASSPTSGRINEQFF.

This clonotype was seen only a few times. This chain uses TRBV5-1 with TRBJ2-7; D is possibly TRBD1 or TRBD2 (5 bases each). V was pared by 0 bases and J by 4 bases, with 11 bases between. The CDR3 has 14 amino acids. In germline, CDR1 is SGHRS, CDR2 YFSETQ. The CDR3 spells CASSLDPGPYEQYF. DNA of the CDR3: TGCGCCAGCAGCTTGGACCCGGGACCTTACGAGCAGTACTTC.

V is TRBV29-1 and J is TRBJ2-3, with D unresolved. V was trimmed by 4 bases and J by 4 bases, leaving 12 bases between them. The CDR3 consists of 13 residues. Per the germline V gene, CDR1 is SQVTM and CDR2 is ANQGSEA. DNA of the CDR3: TGCAGCGTTGTATCTAACCCCGCAGATACGCAGTATTTT. It is translated as CSVVSNPADTQYF.

A few counts support this clonotype. This chain uses TRBV4-3 with TRBJ2-1, with D unresolved. Germline-derived CDR1 and CDR2 are LGHNA and YSLEER. The CDR3 runs 18 residues. Trimming left V 0 bases short and J 2 bases short, with 17 bases between. For the CDR3, the DNA is TGCGCCAGCAGCCAAGACCTTCATACACTTACTACCTACAATGAGCAGTTCTTC. Its protein product is CASSQDLHTLTTYNEQFF.

The rearrangement links TRBV12-3 or TRBV12-4 to TRBJ1-2; D is ambiguous. The CDR3 has 13 amino acids. The germline V and J ends were trimmed by 3 bases and 7 bases, with 12 bases remaining between them. DNA of the CDR3: TGTGCCAGCAGTTTGGGCGGAAAAAGTGGCTACACCTTC. Residues: CASSLGGKSGYTF.

In this sample, this clonotype turned up a few times. J is TRBJ2-3 and V is TRBV20-1; D remains ambiguous. The V and J ends lost 0 bases and 11 bases respectively, with 6 bases between them. Germline-derived CDR1 and CDR2 are DFQATT and SNEGSKA (reference sequence). The CDR3 sequence is 10 residues long. Written as DNA, the CDR3 is TGCAGTGCTAGAGAGGAAAGGCAGTATTTT. Translating gives CSAREERQYF.

The chain combines TRBV19 with TRBJ2-5, with 7 bases that match TRBD2. V shed 5 bases, J shed 5 bases, and the junction held 5 bases outside the gene matches. The CDR3 extends over 13 amino acids. Germline V gives CDR1 LNHDA, CDR2 SQIVND (reference sequence). CDR3 region: CASSALGGETQYF. The CDR3 nucleotides are TGTGCCAGTAGTGCCCTGGGGGGGGAGACCCAGTACTTC. Together with reference TRBV19 and TRBJ2-5, the CDR3 gives the full variable domain: DGGITQSPKYLFRKEGQNVTLSCEQNLNHDAMYWYRQDPGQGLRLIYYSQIVNDFQKGDIAEGYSVSREKKESFPLTVTSAQKNPTAFYLCASSALGGETQYFGPGTRLLVL.

The chain links TRBV7-2 to TRBJ2-7; 7 bases are a match to TRBD1. Germline V gene sequence: CDR1 SGHTA, CDR2 FQGNSA. The CDR3 covers 14 residues. V shed 6 bases, J shed 4 bases, and the junction held 9 bases outside the gene matches. The CDR3 reads CASRKPGQRYEQYF. In nucleotides, the CDR3 is TGTGCCAGCAGAAAACCGGGACAGAGATACGAGCAGTACTTC.

This chain joins TRBV30 and TRBJ2-1, with 7 bases lining up with TRBD2. In germline, CDR1 is GTSNPN, CDR2 SVGIG (reference sequence). Trimming at V came to 6 bases and at J to 3 bases, leaving 11 bases not matched to a gene. This CDR3 is 15 amino acids long. The CDR3 coding sequence is TGTGCCTGCATGGGGGACTACCTGATCTACAATGAGCAGTTCTTC. Protein: CACMGDYLIYNEQFF.

This clonotype was counted ten times or more. This sequence joins TRBV20-1 and TRBJ2-1, with 10 bases matching TRBD2. The CDR3 sequence is 18 residues long. Germline lookup yields CDR1 DFQATT and CDR2 SNEGSKA (reference sequence). The V gene end was trimmed by 0 bases and the J gene end by 6 bases; junction bases not matched to a gene: 14. The CDR3 DNA is TGCAGTGCTAGAGATTGGGCTAGCGGGAGAGTGCGTCCCAATGAGCAGTTCTTC. It specifies CSARDWASGRVRPNEQFF.

This clonotype was observed at least ten times. The chain has TRBV28 and TRBJ2-3, with D perhaps TRBD1 (5 bases). V was clipped by 6 bases and J by 2 bases, with 9 bases between them. Germline V lookup: CDR1 MDHEN, CDR2 SYDVKM. The CDR3 length is 13 residues. This CDR3 is CASSVGDTDTQYF. CDR3 DNA sequence: TGTGCCAGCAGCGTAGGGGACACAGATACGCAGTATTTT.